The 30 T cell receptor beta chains presented below share a single source sample, sequenced in a study of blood T cell repertoires in COVID-19. Using immunoSEQ multiplex PCR, the repertoire was profiled, and TCRdb retains in-frame clones only, with some absent. In the table there are 56,000 or so clones, around 84% of which are singletons. Material for sequencing was peripheral blood. These receptor sequences come from a human donor in a cohort sampled during active COVID-19.

The V gene is TRBV2, the J gene TRBJ2-1; 10 nucleotides line up with TRBD1. Trimming removed 6 bases from V and 7 bases from J; junction bases left unmatched: 6. The germline V gene has CDR1 SNHLY and CDR2 FYNNEI. This CDR3 region has 14 residues. CDR3 amino acids: CASRGPGQGNEQFF. The CDR3, as DNA: TGTGCCAGCAGAGGGCCGGGACAGGGGAATGAGCAGTTCTTC. Full variable domain (rest looked up from reference TRBV2 and TRBJ2-1): EPEVTQTPSHQVTQMGQEVILRCVPISNHLYFYWYRQILGQKVEFLVSFYNNEISEKSEIFDDQFSVERPDGSNFTLKIRSTKLEDSAMYFCASRGPGQGNEQFFGPGTRLTVL.

The rearrangement uses TRBV5-1 and TRBJ2-5; TRBD1 matches at 8 bases. CDR3 length: 14 amino acids. Losses at the gene ends were 2 bases for V and 3 bases for J; bases not matched to a gene: 3. The germline V gene has CDR1 SGHRS and CDR2 YFSETQ. CDR3 nucleotides: TGCGCCAGCAGCTTTGAGACAGGGGAAGAGACCCAGTACTTC. Translated: CASSFETGEETQYF.

The CDR3 spells CASTTKINPRGGNTEAFF. For the CDR3, the DNA is TGTGCCAGCACCACCAAAATCAATCCAAGGGGAGGAAACACTGAAGCTTTCTTT. The rearrangement uses TRBV7-9 and TRBJ1-1; D may be TRBD1 (5 bases). Trimming stripped 7 bases from V and 2 bases from J, with 26 bases between. Looked up from germline, CDR1 is SEHNR and CDR2 is FQNEAQ (reference sequence). This CDR3 is built from 18 residues. The full variable domain, rest sourced from reference TRBV7-9 and TRBJ1-1, is DTGVSQNPRHKITKRGQNVTFRCDPISEHNRLYWYRQTLGQGPEFLTYFQNEAQLEKSRLLSDRFSAERPKGSFSTLEIQRTEQGDSAMYLCASTTKINPRGGNTEAFFGQGTRLTVV.

The chain links TRBV5-1 to TRBJ2-1; 12 nucleotides agree with TRBD2. This CDR3 is 16 amino acids long. V gave up 4 bases and J gave up 5 bases; unmatched junction bases: 7. From germline, CDR1 is SGHRS and CDR2 YFSETQ. The CDR3 reads CASSPSGRARDNEQFF. CDR3 nucleotides: TGCGCCAGCAGCCCTAGCGGGAGGGCCAGGGACAATGAGCAGTTCTTC.

The genes are TRBV19 and TRBJ1-5; the D is unclear. From germline, CDR1 is LNHDA and CDR2 SQIVND (reference sequence). V dropped 5 bases and J dropped 5 bases, with 7 bases sitting between them. There are 12 residues in the CDR3. CDR3 protein: CASSGLDQPQHF. Here the CDR3 DNA reads TGTGCCAGTAGTGGCCTCGATCAGCCCCAGCATTTT.

V gene TRBV11-1 combines with J gene TRBJ2-1; 11 bases are a match to TRBD2. In germline, CDR1 is SGHAT, CDR2 FQDESV (reference sequence). The CDR3 is 15 residues long. V lost 3 bases to trimming and J lost 7 bases; unmatched junction nucleotides: 5. CDR3 DNA: TGTGCCAGCAGCTTTTTAGCGGGGGGGATGAATGAGCAGTTCTTC. Translating it yields CASSFLAGGMNEQFF.

The chain is built from TRBV6-4 and TRBJ2-3; 7 nucleotides agree with TRBD1. The CDR3 runs 15 residues. V dropped 6 bases and J dropped 2; count of bases not matched to a gene: 8. Germline-derived CDR1 and CDR2 are MRHNA and SNTAGT. CDR3 loop: CASRIQGSATDTQYF. CDR3 nucleotide sequence: TGTGCCAGCAGAATACAGGGGAGCGCCACAGATACGCAGTATTTT.

The chain employs TRBV5-5 and TRBJ1-5; D unclear. Germline CDR1 and CDR2: SGHKS and YYEKEE (reference sequence). Trimming removed 1 base at V and 1 base at J, with 12 bases between. The CDR3 has 16 amino acids. CDR3 nucleotides: TGTGCCAGCAGCTTGACCGGGGTTGAGAGCAATCAGCCCCAGCATTTT. Protein sequence: CASSLTGVESNQPQHF.

CDR3 DNA: TGTGCCAGTACCCCGGGGACTAGCGGGACCATCAATGAGCAGTTCTTC. It encodes CASTPGTSGTINEQFF. The genes are TRBV19 and TRBJ2-1; 13 nucleotides align to TRBD2. CDR3 length equals 16 residues. The V segment lost 7 bases and the J segment 6 bases; nucleotides outside the gene matches: 9. Germline V gene sequence: CDR1 LNHDA, CDR2 SQIVND (reference sequence).

V usage is TRBV20-1 and J usage is TRBJ1-5; weak D call: TRBD1 (6 bases). Germline V CDR1 and CDR2: DFQATT, SNEGSKA (reference sequence). V was pared by 3 bases and J by 6 bases, with 18 bases between. The CDR3 length is 15 residues. The CDR3 sequence: CSASPPYRVGQPQHF. DNA for the CDR3: TGCAGTGCTAGTCCCCCTTACAGGGTTGGTCAGCCCCAGCATTTT.

V gene TRBV20-1 combines with J gene TRBJ2-7, with TRBD2 as a possible D gene (6 bases). CDR1 is DFQATT and CDR2 is SNEGSKA in the germline V gene (reference sequence). Trimming cost V 3 bases and J 6 bases, with 12 bases left between them. The CDR3 has 12 amino acids. The CDR3, as DNA: TGCAGTGCTAGTCAACTAGCTTCCGAGCAGTACTTC. Protein sequence: CSASQLASEQYF.

This chain links TRBV4-2 with TRBJ1-1, with D possibly being TRBD1 (6 bases). This CDR3 has 14 residues. The V gene's germline CDR1 is LGHNA and CDR2 YNFKEQ. V lost 3 bases and J lost 0, with 8 bases in between. This CDR3 reads CASSQAGVNTEAFF. Here the CDR3 DNA reads TGTGCCAGCAGCCAGGCAGGGGTGAACACTGAAGCTTTCTTT.

The chain joins TRBV19 to TRBJ2-2; 8 nucleotides match TRBD1. Germline CDR1 and CDR2: LNHDA and SQIVND (reference sequence). Trimming took 3 bases from V and 1 from J; bases not matched to a gene: 7. The CDR3 length is 17 residues. CDR3 nucleotides: TGTGCCAGTAGTATGGGGGCCGGGACAGGGAACACCGGGGAGCTGTTTTTT. Residues: CASSMGAGTGNTGELFF.

V usage is TRBV12-5 and J usage is TRBJ2-5, with 8 positions matching TRBD1. Trimming took 2 bases from V and 3 from J; bases not matched to a gene: 2. The CDR3 extends over 14 amino acids. Per the germline V gene, CDR1 is LGHNT and CDR2 is FRNRAP. CDR3 in amino acids: CASGLRTGKETQYF. In nucleotides, the CDR3 is TGTGCTAGTGGTTTGCGGACAGGGAAAGAGACCCAGTACTTC.

This clone was counted a few times. The V call is TRBV3-1 (or the pseudogene TRBV3-2), the J call TRBJ2-1, with 8 bases fitting TRBD2. The CDR3 loop spans 16 amino acids. Germline V gene data show CDR1 as LGHDT and CDR2 as YNNKEL (reference sequence). Losses at the gene ends were 5 bases for V and 3 bases for J; bases not matched to a gene: 9. The CDR3 here is CASSSASGRLYNEQFF. The CDR3 coding sequence is TGTGCCAGCAGCTCAGCGAGCGGGAGACTCTACAATGAGCAGTTCTTC.

The chain couples TRBV7-9 to TRBJ1-5; D is perhaps TRBD1 (5 bases). Trimming removed 5 bases from V and 0 bases from J, with 8 bases in between. This CDR3 has 14 amino acids. Germline-derived CDR1 and CDR2 are SEHNR and FQNEAQ (reference sequence). The CDR3 DNA sequence: TGTGCCAGCAGCGTGACAGCTAGCAATCAGCCCCAGCATTTT. Amino acid sequence: CASSVTASNQPQHF.

V is TRBV3-1 (or the pseudogene TRBV3-2) and J is TRBJ1-3, with TRBD1 matching over 7 bases. The CDR3 is 16 residues long. J lost 1 base, V lost 5 bases, and 8 bases had no gene match. Germline lookup yields CDR1 LGHDT and CDR2 YNNKEL (reference sequence). The chain's CDR3 is CASSAAKGASGNTIYF. The CDR3 region has the DNA TGTGCCAGCAGCGCGGCGAAGGGGGCATCTGGAAACACCATATATTTT.

The CDR3 spells CASRLSGRETGELFF. In DNA, the CDR3 is TGTGCCAGCAGACTTAGCGGGAGGGAGACCGGGGAGCTGTTTTTT. The rearrangement uses TRBV11-2 and TRBJ2-2, with 11 bases lining up with TRBD2. This CDR3 has 15 amino acids. After removal of 6 bases from V and 5 bases from J, the junction contained 5 bases not matched to a gene. The V gene's germline CDR1 is SGHAT and CDR2 FQNNGV.

V gene TRBV2 combines with J gene TRBJ2-5, with TRBD1 matching 7 bases. J was trimmed by 5 bases and V by 6 bases; bases with no gene match: 9. This CDR3 spans 14 amino acids. Germline V gene data show CDR1 as SNHLY and CDR2 as FYNNEI. CDR3 sequence (DNA): TGTGCCAGCAGAGAGCAACAGGGGTGGGAGACCCAGTACTTC. Encoded protein: CASREQQGWETQYF.

This chain joins TRBV14 and TRBJ2-3, with D possibly TRBD1 on 5 matching bases. Germline CDR1 and CDR2: SGHDN and FVKESK. The CDR3 consists of 15 residues. The V and J ends lost 0 bases and 4 bases respectively, with 11 bases between them. DNA for the CDR3: TGTGCCAGCAGCCAAGAACGGACCAGGGCAGATACGCAGTATTTT. Its protein product is CASSQERTRADTQYF. Complete variable domain (other parts from reference TRBV14 and TRBJ2-3): EAGVTQFPSHSVIEKGQTVTLRCDPISGHDNLYWYRRVMGKEIKFLLHFVKESKQDESGMPNNRFLAERTGGTYSTLKVQPAELEDSGVYFCASSQERTRADTQYFGPGTRLTVL.

The chain has TRBV7-9 and TRBJ2-7, with 7 nucleotides matching TRBD1. V was pared by 4 bases and J by 2 bases, with 11 bases of the junction left unmatched. CDR1 and CDR2 (germline): SEHNR, FQNEAQ (reference sequence). The CDR3 extends over 16 amino acids. In DNA, the CDR3 is TGTGCCAGCAGCTCCCCGGCAGGGGGTGCGCCCTACGAGCAGTACTTC. Translating it yields CASSSPAGGAPYEQYF.

This chain uses TRBV20-1 with TRBJ2-5; no clear D gene. Germline lookup yields CDR1 DFQATT and CDR2 SNEGSKA (reference sequence). V lost 2 bases and J lost 2, with 3 bases in between. This CDR3 is 11 amino acids long. CDR3 bases: TGCAGTGCTAGACTTCAAGAGACCCAGTACTTC. It specifies CSARLQETQYF.

Only one count was recorded for this clone. V and J are TRBV27 and TRBJ2-3; TRBD2 is a possible D gene (7 bases). There are 15 residues in the CDR3. From germline, CDR1 is MNHEY and CDR2 SMNVEV (reference sequence). V shed 6 bases and J shed 6 bases, with 19 bases lying between them. CDR3 DNA: TGTGCCAGCAGCTTCTCAAGGGGGGGGATGGATACGCAGTATTTT. Its protein is CASSFSRGGMDTQYF.

The genes are TRBV5-1 and TRBJ2-2; D is perhaps TRBD1 (6 bases). Trimming removed 2 bases from V and 6 bases from J, with 8 bases in between. Looked up from germline, CDR1 is SGHRS and CDR2 is YFSETQ. The length of the CDR3 is 13 residues. CDR3 sequence: CASSLQGAGELFF. For the CDR3, the DNA is TGCGCCAGCAGCTTACAGGGAGCCGGGGAGCTGTTTTTT.

The chain couples TRBV2 to TRBJ2-5, with 9 nucleotides matching TRBD1. The germline V gene has CDR1 SNHLY and CDR2 FYNNEI. J lost 5 bases, V lost 2 bases, and 3 bases had no gene match. The CDR3 has 14 residues. The DNA of the CDR3 is TGTGCCAGCAGTGAATTTGACAGGGGGGAGACCCAGTACTTC. As protein: CASSEFDRGETQYF.

The chain combines TRBV24-1 with TRBJ1-5; tentative D call: TRBD1 (5 bases). This CDR3 region has 16 residues. V lost 2 bases, J lost 4 bases, and 14 bases lay in between. CDR1 and CDR2 (germline): KGHDR, SFDVKD. CDR3 region: CATSDSGGGLNQPQHF. CDR3 bases: TGTGCCACCAGTGATTCTGGGGGGGGGTTGAATCAGCCCCAGCATTTT.

A single count supports this clone. The chain recombines TRBV30 with TRBJ2-7; 8 bases agree with TRBD2. The germline V gene has CDR1 GTSNPN and CDR2 SVGIG (reference sequence). The CDR3 totals 17 residues. V lost 0 bases to trimming and J lost 2 bases; unmatched junction nucleotides: 12. Here the CDR3 reads CAWSVPSPGLVAYEQYF. CDR3 DNA sequence: TGTGCCTGGAGTGTTCCATCACCGGGACTAGTTGCCTACGAGCAGTACTTC.

The chain uses TRBV18 and TRBJ2-3, with 10 bases fitting TRBD1. Germline V CDR1 and CDR2: KGHSH, LQKENI. The CDR3 runs to 17 residues. V was clipped by 3 bases and J by 5 bases; unmatched bases: 11. The CDR3 region has the DNA TGTGCCAGCTCACCCAGGGAGACAGGGGGCGCGGGAGATACGCAGTATTTT. This gives the protein CASSPRETGGAGDTQYF. The full variable domain, rest sourced from reference TRBV18 and TRBJ2-3, is NAGVMQNPRHLVRRRGQEARLRCSPMKGHSHVYWYRQLPEEGLKFMVYLQKENIIDESGMPKERFSAEFPKEGPSILRIQQVVRGDSAAYFCASSPRETGGAGDTQYFGPGTRLTVL.

The chain links TRBV3-1 (or the pseudogene TRBV3-2) to TRBJ1-2; 7 positions match TRBD1. Germline CDR1 and CDR2: LGHDT and YNNKEL (reference sequence). With V trimmed by 4 bases and J by 7 bases, 3 bases remained unmatched. The CDR3 runs 12 residues. The CDR3 nucleotides are TGTGCCAGCAGCCCAAACAGGGGTGGCTACACCTTC. This encodes CASSPNRGGYTF.

Here the CDR3 DNA reads TGTGCCAGCACCGAGCGGACAGGGGCATTTAACTCCTACGAGCAGTACTTC. Amino acids: CASTERTGAFNSYEQYF. The chain uses TRBV28 and TRBJ2-7, with 9 bases lining up with TRBD1. This CDR3 contains 17 residues. J was trimmed by 0 bases and V by 7 bases; bases with no gene match: 13. Germline CDR1 reads MDHEN; CDR2 reads SYDVKM.